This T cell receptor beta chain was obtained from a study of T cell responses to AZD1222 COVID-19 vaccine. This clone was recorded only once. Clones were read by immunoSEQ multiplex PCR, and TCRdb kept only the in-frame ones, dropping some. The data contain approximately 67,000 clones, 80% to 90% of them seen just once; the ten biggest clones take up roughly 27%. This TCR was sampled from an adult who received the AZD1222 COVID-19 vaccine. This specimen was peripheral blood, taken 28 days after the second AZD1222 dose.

The CDR3 loop reads CASSEGTGTGQGTQYF. CDR3 sequence (DNA): TGTGCCAGCAGCGAAGGGACCGGGACAGGGCAGGGGACCCAGTACTTC. V is TRBV7-7 and J is TRBJ2-5; 9 nucleotides line up with TRBD1. Germline loops: CDR1 SSHAT, CDR2 FNYEAQ (reference sequence). Unmatched junction bases numbered 14, after V lost 5 bases and J lost 7 bases. The CDR3 totals 16 residues.